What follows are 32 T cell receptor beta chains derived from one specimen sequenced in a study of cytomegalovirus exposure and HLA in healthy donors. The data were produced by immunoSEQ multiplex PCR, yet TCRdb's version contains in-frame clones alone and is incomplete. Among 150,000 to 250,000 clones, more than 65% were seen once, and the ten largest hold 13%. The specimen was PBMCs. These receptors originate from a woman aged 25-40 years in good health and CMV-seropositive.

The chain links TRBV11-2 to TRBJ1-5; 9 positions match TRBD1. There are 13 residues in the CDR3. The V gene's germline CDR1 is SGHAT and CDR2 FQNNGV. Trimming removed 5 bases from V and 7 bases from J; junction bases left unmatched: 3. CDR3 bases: TGTGCCAGCAGCATTGACAGGGGGCAGCCCCAGCATTTT. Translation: CASSIDRGQPQHF.

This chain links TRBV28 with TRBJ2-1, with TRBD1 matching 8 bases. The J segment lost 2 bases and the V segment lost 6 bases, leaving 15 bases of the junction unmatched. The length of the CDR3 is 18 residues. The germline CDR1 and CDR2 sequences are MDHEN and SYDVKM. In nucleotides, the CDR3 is TGTGCCAGCAGCCCTCCGGGACAGGCCGGATTTACCTACAATGAGCAGTTCTTC. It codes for CASSPPGQAGFTYNEQFF.

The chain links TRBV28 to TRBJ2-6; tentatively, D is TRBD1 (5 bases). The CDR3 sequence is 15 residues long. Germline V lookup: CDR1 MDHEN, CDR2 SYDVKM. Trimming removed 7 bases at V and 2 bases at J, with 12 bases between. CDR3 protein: CASTEGAAGANVLTF. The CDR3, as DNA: TGTGCCAGCACTGAAGGGGCAGCTGGGGCCAACGTCCTGACTTTC.

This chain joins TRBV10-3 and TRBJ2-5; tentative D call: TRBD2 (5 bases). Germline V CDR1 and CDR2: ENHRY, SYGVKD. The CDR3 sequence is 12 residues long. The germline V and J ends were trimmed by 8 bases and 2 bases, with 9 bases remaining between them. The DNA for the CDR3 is TGTGCCATCGGAGGCGGGCAAGAGACCCAGTACTTC. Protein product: CAIGGGQETQYF.

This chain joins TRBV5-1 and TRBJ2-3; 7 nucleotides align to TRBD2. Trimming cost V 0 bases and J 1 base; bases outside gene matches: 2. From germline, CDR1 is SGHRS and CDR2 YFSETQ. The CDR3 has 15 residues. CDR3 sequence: CASSLVLAGTDTQYF. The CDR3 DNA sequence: TGCGCCAGCAGCTTGGTCCTAGCGGGCACAGATACGCAGTATTTT.

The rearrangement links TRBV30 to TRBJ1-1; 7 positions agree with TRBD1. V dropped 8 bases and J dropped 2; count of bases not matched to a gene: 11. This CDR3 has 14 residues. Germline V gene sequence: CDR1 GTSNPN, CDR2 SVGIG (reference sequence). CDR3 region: CAVNRQGSNTEAFF. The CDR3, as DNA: TGTGCCGTAAACAGACAGGGTTCCAACACTGAAGCTTTCTTT.

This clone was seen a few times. CDR3 in DNA: TGCGCCAGCAGCTTGGAACTTTCGAGGAACACTGAAGCTTTCTTT. It specifies CASSLELSRNTEAFF. The chain combines TRBV5-1 with TRBJ1-1; D gene unclear. V dropped 0 bases and J dropped 1 base, with 10 bases sitting between them. The CDR3 spans 15 residues. Germline lookup yields CDR1 SGHRS and CDR2 YFSETQ.

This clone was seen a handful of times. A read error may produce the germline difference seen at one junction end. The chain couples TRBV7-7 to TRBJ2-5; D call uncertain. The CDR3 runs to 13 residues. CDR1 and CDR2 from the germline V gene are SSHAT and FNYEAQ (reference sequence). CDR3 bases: TGTGCTAGCAGCTTTGGTCAGAAAGAGACCCAGTACTTC. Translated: CASSFGQKETQYF.

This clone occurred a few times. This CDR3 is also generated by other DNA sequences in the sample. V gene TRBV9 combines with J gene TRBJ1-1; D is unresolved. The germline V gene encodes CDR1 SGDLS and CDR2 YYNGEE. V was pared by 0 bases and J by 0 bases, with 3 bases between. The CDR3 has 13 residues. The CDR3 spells CASSVAVNTEAFF. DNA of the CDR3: TGTGCCAGCAGCGTAGCGGTGAACACTGAAGCTTTCTTT.

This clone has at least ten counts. The CDR3 region is CASRADRRPPYNEQFF. CDR3 DNA sequence: TGTGCCAGCAGGGCTGACAGAAGACCTCCCTACAATGAGCAGTTCTTC. The V gene is TRBV11-2, the J gene TRBJ2-1; D is possibly TRBD1 (5 bases). The CDR3 has 16 residues. The V end was cut by 6 bases, the J end by 2 bases, with 17 bases between. Germline V gene sequence: CDR1 SGHAT, CDR2 FQNNGV.

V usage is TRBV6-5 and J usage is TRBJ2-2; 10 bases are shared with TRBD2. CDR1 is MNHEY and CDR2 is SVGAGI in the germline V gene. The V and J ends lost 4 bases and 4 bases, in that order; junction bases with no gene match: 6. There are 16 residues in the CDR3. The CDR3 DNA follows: TGTGCCAGCAGTTCGTCTAGCGGGAGAGGCACCGGGGAGCTGTTTTTT. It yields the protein CASSSSSGRGTGELFF.

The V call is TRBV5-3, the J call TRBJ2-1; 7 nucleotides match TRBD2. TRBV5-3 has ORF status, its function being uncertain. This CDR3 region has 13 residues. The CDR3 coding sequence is TGTGACTCGACTAGCTCTATCTACAATGAGCAGTTCTTC. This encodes CDSTSSIYNEQFF.

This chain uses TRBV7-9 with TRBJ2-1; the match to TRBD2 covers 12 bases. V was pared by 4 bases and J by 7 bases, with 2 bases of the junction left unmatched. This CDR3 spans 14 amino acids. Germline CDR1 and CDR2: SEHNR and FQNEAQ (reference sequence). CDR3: CASSSTSGRNEQFF. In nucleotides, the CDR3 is TGTGCCAGCAGCTCGACTAGCGGGAGAAATGAGCAGTTCTTC.

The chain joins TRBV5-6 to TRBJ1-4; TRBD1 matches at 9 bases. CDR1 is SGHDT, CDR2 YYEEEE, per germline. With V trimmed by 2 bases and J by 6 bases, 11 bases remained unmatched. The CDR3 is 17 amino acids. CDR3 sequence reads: CASSLPGQGHEDEKLFF. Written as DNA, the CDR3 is TGTGCCAGCAGCTTACCGGGACAGGGTCATGAGGATGAAAAACTGTTTTTT.

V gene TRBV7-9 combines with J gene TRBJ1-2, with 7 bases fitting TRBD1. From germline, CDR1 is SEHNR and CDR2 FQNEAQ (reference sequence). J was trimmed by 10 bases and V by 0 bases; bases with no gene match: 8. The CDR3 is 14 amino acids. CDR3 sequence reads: CASSLAGLTGNYTF. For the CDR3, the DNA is TGTGCCAGCAGCTTAGCGGGATTGACAGGGAACTACACCTTC.

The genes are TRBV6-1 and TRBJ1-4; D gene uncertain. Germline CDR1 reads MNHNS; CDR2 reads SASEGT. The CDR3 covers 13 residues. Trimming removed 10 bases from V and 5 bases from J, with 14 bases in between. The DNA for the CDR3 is TGTGCCACCGCTGCGGCTGTCAATGAAAAACTGTTTTTT. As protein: CATAAAVNEKLFF.

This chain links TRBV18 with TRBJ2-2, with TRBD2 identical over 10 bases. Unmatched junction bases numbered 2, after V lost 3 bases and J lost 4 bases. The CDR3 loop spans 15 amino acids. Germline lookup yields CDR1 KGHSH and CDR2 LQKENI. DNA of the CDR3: TGTGCCAGCTCACCCCTAGCGGGAGCCACCGGGGAGCTGTTTTTT. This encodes CASSPLAGATGELFF.

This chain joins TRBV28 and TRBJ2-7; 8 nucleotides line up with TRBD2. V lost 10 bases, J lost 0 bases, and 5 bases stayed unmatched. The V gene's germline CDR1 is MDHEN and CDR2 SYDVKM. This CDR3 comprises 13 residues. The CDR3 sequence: CATSSGSSYEQYF. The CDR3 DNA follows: TGTGCCACCTCCAGCGGGAGCTCCTACGAGCAGTACTTC.

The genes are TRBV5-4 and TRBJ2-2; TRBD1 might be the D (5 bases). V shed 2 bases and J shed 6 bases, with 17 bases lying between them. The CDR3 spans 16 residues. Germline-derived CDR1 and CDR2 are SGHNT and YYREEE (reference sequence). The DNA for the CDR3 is TGTGCCAGCAGCTTACTGGGGCGGAATGGGGCCGGGGAGCTGTTTTTT. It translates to CASSLLGRNGAGELFF.

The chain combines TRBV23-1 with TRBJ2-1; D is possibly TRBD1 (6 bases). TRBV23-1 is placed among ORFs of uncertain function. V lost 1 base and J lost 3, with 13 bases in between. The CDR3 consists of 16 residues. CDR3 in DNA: TGCGCCAGCAGTCAATACCCAACGACAGGCTACAATGAGCAGTTCTTC. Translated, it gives CASSQYPTTGYNEQFF.

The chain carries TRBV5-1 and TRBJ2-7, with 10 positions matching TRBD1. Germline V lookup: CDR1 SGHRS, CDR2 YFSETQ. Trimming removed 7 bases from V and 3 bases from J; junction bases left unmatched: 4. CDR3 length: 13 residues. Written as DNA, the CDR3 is TGCGCCAGCGGGACAGGGGACGGCTACGAGCAGTACTTC. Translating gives CASGTGDGYEQYF. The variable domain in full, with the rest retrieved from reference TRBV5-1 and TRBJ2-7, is KAGVTQTPRYLIKTRGQQVTLSCSPISGHRSVSWYQQTPGQGLQFLFEYFSETQRNKGNFPGRFSGRQFSNSRSEMNVSTLELGDSALYLCASGTGDGYEQYFGPGTRLTVT.

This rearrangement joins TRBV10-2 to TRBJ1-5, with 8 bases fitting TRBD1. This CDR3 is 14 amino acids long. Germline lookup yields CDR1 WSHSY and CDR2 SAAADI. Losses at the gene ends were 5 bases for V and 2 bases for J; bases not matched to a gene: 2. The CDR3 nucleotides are TGCGCCAGCAGTTTGACAGGGGGCAATCAGCCCCAGCATTTT. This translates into CASSLTGGNQPQHF.

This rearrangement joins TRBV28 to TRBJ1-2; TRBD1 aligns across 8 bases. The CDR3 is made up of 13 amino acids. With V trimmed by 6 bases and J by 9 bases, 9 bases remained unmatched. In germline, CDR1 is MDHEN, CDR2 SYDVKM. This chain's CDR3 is CASSLGQGGSYTF. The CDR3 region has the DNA TGTGCCAGCAGCCTCGGACAGGGAGGAAGCTACACCTTC.

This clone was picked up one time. The CDR3 sequence is CASSLVFGTGKYEQYF. In DNA, the CDR3 is TGTGCCAGCAGCTTGGTTTTCGGGACAGGAAAATACGAGCAGTACTTC. This chain connects TRBV5-4 to TRBJ2-7; 8 bases fit TRBD1. Unmatched junction bases numbered 9, after V lost 0 bases and J lost 4 bases. This CDR3 is 16 amino acids long. CDR1 is SGHNT and CDR2 is YYREEE in the germline V gene (reference sequence). The full variable domain, with the rest looked up from reference TRBV5-4 and TRBJ2-7, is ETGVTQSPTHLIKTRGQQVTLRCSSQSGHNTVSWYQQALGQGPQFIFQYYREEENGRGNFPPRFSGLQFPNYSSELNVNALELDDSALYLCASSLVFGTGKYEQYFGPGTRLTVT.

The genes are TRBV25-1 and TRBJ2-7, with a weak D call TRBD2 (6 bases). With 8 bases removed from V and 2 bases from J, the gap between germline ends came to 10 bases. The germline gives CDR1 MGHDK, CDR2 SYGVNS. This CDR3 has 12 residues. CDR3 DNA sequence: TGTGCCAGCGCGGGACTCGCCTACGAGCAGTACTTC. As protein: CASAGLAYEQYF.

The CDR3 DNA reads TGTGCCAGCAGCCGACGCGGGATCTCTGGGGCCAACGTCCTGACTTTC. It yields the protein CASSRRGISGANVLTF. The J gene is TRBJ2-6, the V gene TRBV27; perhaps TRBD2 as D (6 bases). The CDR3 consists of 16 residues. In germline, CDR1 is MNHEY, CDR2 SMNVEV (reference sequence). V lost 6 bases and J lost 0, with 12 bases in between. The entire variable domain, with the rest obtained from reference TRBV27 and TRBJ2-6, is as follows: EAQVTQNPRYLITVTGKKLTVTCSQNMNHEYMSWYRQDPGLGLRQIYYSMNVEVTDKGDVPEGYKVSRKEKRNFPLILESPSPNQTSLYFCASSRRGISGANVLTFGAGSRLTVL.

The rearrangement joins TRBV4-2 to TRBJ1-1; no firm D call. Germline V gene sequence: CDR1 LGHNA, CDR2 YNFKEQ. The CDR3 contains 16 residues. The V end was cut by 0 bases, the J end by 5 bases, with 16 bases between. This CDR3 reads CASSQDAGPTATEAFF. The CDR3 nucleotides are TGTGCCAGCAGCCAAGATGCGGGCCCGACGGCGACTGAAGCTTTCTTT.

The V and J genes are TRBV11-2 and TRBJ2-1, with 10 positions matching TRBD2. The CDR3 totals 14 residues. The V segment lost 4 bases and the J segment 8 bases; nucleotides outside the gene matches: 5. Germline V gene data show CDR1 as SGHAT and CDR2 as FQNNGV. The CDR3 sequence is CASSSLAGAHEQFF. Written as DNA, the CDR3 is TGTGCCAGCAGCTCCCTAGCGGGAGCGCATGAGCAGTTCTTC. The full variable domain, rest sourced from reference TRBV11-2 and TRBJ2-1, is EAGVAQSPRYKIIEKRQSVAFWCNPISGHATLYWYQQILGQGPKLLIQFQNNGVVDDSQLPKDRFSAERLKGVDSTLKIQPAKLEDSAVYLCASSSLAGAHEQFFGPGTRLTVL.

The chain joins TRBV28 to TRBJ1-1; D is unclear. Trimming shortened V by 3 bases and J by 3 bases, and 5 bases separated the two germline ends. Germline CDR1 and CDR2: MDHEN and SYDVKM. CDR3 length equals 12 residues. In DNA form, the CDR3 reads TGTGCCAGCAGTTTGGCAGACACTGAAGCTTTCTTT. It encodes CASSLADTEAFF.

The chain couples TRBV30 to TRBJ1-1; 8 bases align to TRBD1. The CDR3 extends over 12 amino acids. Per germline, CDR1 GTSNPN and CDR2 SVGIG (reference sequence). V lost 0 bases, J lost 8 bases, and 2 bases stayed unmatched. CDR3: CAWSVQGVEAFF. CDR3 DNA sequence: TGTGCCTGGAGTGTACAGGGGGTAGAAGCTTTCTTT. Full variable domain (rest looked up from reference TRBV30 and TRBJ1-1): SQTIHQWPATLVQPVGSPLSLECTVEGTSNPNLYWYRQAAGRGLQLLFYSVGIGQISSEVPQNLSASRPQDRQFILSSKKLLLSDSGFYLCAWSVQGVEAFFGQGTRLTVV.

In nucleotides, the CDR3 is TGTGCCAGCAGCGAAGGACTGAACTCTGGAAACACCATATATTTT. It codes for CASSEGLNSGNTIYF. This chain links TRBV11-3 with TRBJ1-3; the D is unclear. The CDR3 runs to 15 residues. The germline V gene encodes CDR1 SGHNT and CDR2 YENEEA. The germline V and J ends were trimmed by 5 bases and 0 bases, with 11 bases remaining between them.

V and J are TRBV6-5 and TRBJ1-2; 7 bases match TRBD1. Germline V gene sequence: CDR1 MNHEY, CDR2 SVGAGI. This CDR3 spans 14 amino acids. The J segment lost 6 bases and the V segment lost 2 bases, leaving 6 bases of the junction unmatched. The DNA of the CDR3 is TGTGCCAGCAGTTACGATATGACAGGGAATGGCTACACCTTC. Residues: CASSYDMTGNGYTF.